Below, one T cell receptor beta chain is given with its context. The antigen is not known. The table came from immunoSEQ multiplex PCR; TCRdb's copy has only in-frame clones and leaves some out. The sample has about 240,000 clones; approximately 84% are singletons. This record belongs to a study of Tregs in tolerant kidney transplant recipients. The CDR3 sequence is 15 residues long. Unmatched junction bases numbered 12, after V lost 7 bases and J lost 5 bases. In germline, CDR1 is SGDLS, CDR2 YYNGEE. Regarding the study as a whole: Activated donor B cell expansion appeared to reveal the most relevant donor-specific TCRbeta repertoire.

Sequenced material: CD4+ T cells from blood. The TCR was taken from a human donor in good health. The chain has TRBV9 and TRBJ2-1, with 7 bases that match TRBD2. The CDR3 DNA is TGTGCCAGCGGGAGGGATTGGGGTCCTGACAATGAGCAGTTCTTC. This codes for CASGRDWGPDNEQFF.